This T cell receptor beta chain was documented in a study of blood T cell repertoires in COVID-19. About the research overall: Samples came from the United States, Italy and Spain, spanning acute and convalescent COVID-19.

Clones were read by immunoSEQ multiplex PCR, and TCRdb kept only the in-frame ones, dropping some. The sample has about 20,000 clones, roughly 90% seen once. CDR1 is SGHDT, CDR2 YYEEEE, per germline. V lost 1 base and J 8 bases, leaving 12 bases between the germline ends. CDR3 size: 13 residues. Sequenced input: peripheral blood. The clonotype was recovered from a human donor in a cohort sampled during active COVID-19. J is TRBJ1-2 and V is TRBV5-6; D is ambiguous. This CDR3 is CASSLPGVGGYTF. DNA of the CDR3: TGTGCCAGCAGCTTGCCCGGGGTCGGGGGCTACACCTTC.